The clone carrying this TCR beta chain appeared a few times. The antigen is not known. Each sorted fraction was over 95% pure. The sample belongs to a study of beta chain features in type 1 diabetes. About the study: Comparable age, gender and cell yields were observed in patients relative to healthy donors. Study outcomes and limitations: Small HLA sub-analyses could not settle whether HLA shapes TCRB rearrangement. Sampled from patients, naive, central memory and Treg TCRB repertoires appeared more similar than those sampled from healthy donors.

Germline V gives CDR1 SQVTM, CDR2 ANQGSEA. V was pared by 7 bases and J by 0 bases, with 15 bases between. The CDR3 totals 15 residues. TCRB transcripts that were expressed got sequenced, as all of the isolated RNA had been reverse transcribed. The data were produced by immunoSEQ multiplex PCR, yet TCRdb's version contains in-frame clones alone and is incomplete. Among a few hundred thousand clones listed, about 11% were seen once. Sequencing was carried out using naive CD4+ T cells from blood. The clonotype was recovered from a young woman in good health. This chain links TRBV29-1 with TRBJ2-2; D is unresolved. CDR3 protein: CSGAGDFSNTGELFF. The CDR3 DNA follows: TGCAGCGGTGCCGGAGACTTCTCGAACACCGGGGAGCTGTTTTTT.